This T cell receptor beta chain was sequenced during a study of CD8 T cell repertoires and HIV-1 epitope variants. At the level of the study: Separate wells received one of Twenty-five Gag or Nef variant peptides. Autologous T cell-negative cells served as antigen-presenting cells in equal numbers.

General observations from the study: Most of the nine antigen-specific clonotypes appeared cross-reactive to autologous or escape variants.

Some clones are missing from TCRdb's copy, which holds only in-frame ones; the method was immunoSEQ multiplex PCR. The sample lists approximately 90,000 clones; more than 65% were seen once. As regards this clone: Its antigen remains unidentified.

Trimming left V 1 base short and J 0 bases short, with 7 bases between. The length of the CDR3 is 14 residues. Germline V gives CDR1 SGDLS, CDR2 YYNGEE. Sequences were obtained from uncultured baseline CD8+ T cells from peripheral blood mononuclear cells (PBMCs). The receptor was isolated from a male donor with HIV. The chain joins TRBV9 to TRBJ2-5; tentatively, D is TRBD1 (5 bases). Here the CDR3 reads CASSVRQNQETQYF. Written as DNA, the CDR3 is TGTGCCAGCAGCGTAAGACAGAACCAAGAGACCCAGTACTTC.